This T cell receptor beta chain originates from a study of post-analysis software for immune sequencing data. Study-level information: Included among the disease courses, which were recorded for the cohort, were relapsing-remitting, secondary progressive and progressive-relapsing multiple sclerosis.

This clonotype has a handful of counts. Its target is unknown. Study observations and caveats: With TRBV5-6, TRBV5-1 and TRBV20-1 included, roughly five TRBV segments were more frequent in patients than in controls.

Prepared libraries of TCR beta cDNA carried unique molecular identifiers. T cells numbering roughly 0.9 to 10 million yielded cDNA molecules that totaled about 500,000. From the PCR reads, TCRdb called clonotypes with MiXCR, one entry per CDR3 protein. The table lists a few hundred thousand distinct CDR3 sequences, around 34% of them singletons, with more than 4% in the top ten. Looked up from germline, CDR1 is DFQATT and CDR2 is SNEGSKA (reference sequence). The CDR3 contains 15 residues. This receptor was identified in a girl under 18 with multiple sclerosis. The V and J genes are TRBV20-1 and TRBJ2-1, with D possibly matching TRBD1 (5 bases). The tail of the sequence fits TRBJ2-7 better, so the J call may be wrong. The sequenced sample was blood. CDR3 region: CSARGQTHSYNEQYF. CDR3 DNA sequence: TGCAGTGCTAGAGGACAGACCCACTCCTACAATGAGCAGTACTTC.